This T cell receptor (beta chain) appears in the sequencing data of a study of blood T cell repertoires in COVID-19. Study overall: Sources were T cells, B-cell-depleted T cells, or PBMCs; the material itself was cDNA or gDNA.

Study processing details: From reference gene primer amplification, estimates of nucleated cell counts were derived. Using immunoSEQ multiplex PCR, the repertoire was profiled, and TCRdb retains in-frame clones only, with some absent. V, J and clone size derive from that table, while D and trimming were established from the DNA sequence. The sample lists 200,000 to 250,000 clones; just under 85% were seen once. In this sample, this clone turned up once. CDR1 and CDR2 (germline): LNHDA, SQIVND (reference sequence). The CDR3 has 14 residues. The ends lost 1 base at V and 5 bases at J; junction bases unmatched: 4.

The chain carries TRBV19 and TRBJ1-1; 7 bases match TRBD1. The specimen was peripheral blood. This receptor was obtained from a woman aged 60-75 years with active or convalescent COVID-19. CDR3 residues: CASSIVYRGTEAFF. CDR3 nucleotide sequence: TGTGCCAGTAGTATAGTATACAGGGGAACTGAAGCTTTCTTT.